This TCR beta chain was identified during a study of blood T cell repertoires in COVID-19. Study information: The origin of the acute and convalescent COVID-19 samples was the United States, Italy and Spain.

V lost 4 bases to trimming and J lost 0 bases, with 16 bases between them. CDR3 length equals 17 residues. Germline CDR1 SGHRS, CDR2 YFSETQ. Method: immunoSEQ multiplex PCR; TCRdb's copy keeps in-frame clones and lacks some. The sample has approximately 220,000 clones; about 85% are singletons. This chain connects TRBV5-1 to TRBJ1-4; D is ambiguous. Source material: peripheral blood. The clonotype was recovered from a woman older than 75 with acute or convalescent COVID-19. The CDR3 coding sequence is TGCGCCAGCAGCCGCGGTGTATGGGAGGCAACTAATGAAAAACTGTTTTTT. It codes for CASSRGVWEATNEKLFF.